This T cell receptor beta chain was obtained from a study of T cell changes during pregnancy in multiple sclerosis. Germline V gives CDR1 SNHLY, CDR2 FYNNEI. Trimming took off 7 bases at V and 3 bases at J, with 13 bases between the two ends. The CDR3 sequence is 14 residues long. The repertoire was sequenced with immunoSEQ multiplex PCR; TCRdb's copy has only in-frame clones and lacks some. The sample has around 110,000 clones; under 95% are singletons. V is TRBV2 and J is TRBJ1-5, with D perhaps matching TRBD1 (6 bases). The source is a female donor in good health, enrolled as a control in a pregnancy study. The sequencing here drew on peripheral blood, taken in the third trimester of pregnancy. CDR3 sequence: CASTKGGNNQPQHF. Written as DNA, the CDR3 is TGTGCCAGCACAAAAGGGGGTAACAATCAGCCCCAGCATTTT.